This TCR beta chain emerged from a study of metastatic and nonmetastatic thyroid tumors. Study background: Repertoire data that came from the blood and tumor or nodule tissue of malignant and benign thyroid patients were compared. Study-level points and caveats: It was reported that TCR beta diversity was significantly higher in malignant thyroid tumors than benign nodules, in blood and tumor.

This clone showed up just a few times. Its antigen is still unknown. This may come from a read error, since a much larger clone is one base off. Other nucleotide sequences in the sample specify the same CDR3. Original analysis: Built for papillary thyroid cancer, a distant-metastasis classifier drew on CDR3 differences across clinicopathological groups. TCRdb re-called the PCR reads through MiXCR. TCRdb's processing, not the study's, gives the V and J calls here. The repertoire holds approximately 22,000 clones, with under 35% as singletons. The CDR3 runs 13 residues. Trimming pared 6 bases from V and 3 bases from J, leaving 8 bases between. Per germline, CDR1 MNHEY and CDR2 SVGEGT. No patient had received any treatment before thyroid surgery.

Sequencing was done on a sample of blood. J is TRBJ2-2 and V is TRBV6-2 or TRBV6-3; D unresolved. The source is a female donor with papillary thyroid cancer or a benign thyroid nodule (not recorded which). Some clones in this sample may be carry-over from other donors' samples. In DNA, the CDR3 is TGTGCCAGCAGCTTGAAGGACACCGGGGAGCTGTTTTTT. Encoded protein: CASSLKDTGELFF.